The 22 T cell receptor beta chains below come from one sample, sequenced in a study of metastatic and nonmetastatic thyroid tumors. From the PCR reads, TCRdb re-called clones with MiXCR. The top ten clones hold about 10% of a sample with about 21,000 clones, 25% to 30% of them seen once. Each patient came to thyroid surgery without any prior treatment (of any kind). Sequencing input: tumor tissue. These receptor sequences come from a female donor with papillary thyroid cancer or a benign thyroid nodule (not recorded which). Some clones in this sample may be carry-over from other donors' samples.

This clone was recorded at least ten times. V is TRBV19 and J is TRBJ2-1; unclear D gene. V was cut by 5 bases and J by 3 bases, with 8 bases left in between. The CDR3 spans 13 residues. Germline V gene lookup returns CDR1 LNHDA and CDR2 SQIVND (reference sequence). CDR3 amino acids: CASSVDIYNEQFF. CDR3 coding DNA: TGTGCCAGTAGTGTCGACATCTACAATGAGCAGTTCTTC.

Within the sample, this clone is medium-sized (0.01 to 0.1%). The chain employs TRBV7-2 and TRBJ2-5; TRBD1 aligns across 7 bases. J lost 1 base, V lost 1 base, and 6 bases had no gene match. The CDR3 length is 16 residues. The V gene's germline CDR1 is SGHTA and CDR2 FQGNSA. The CDR3 region has the DNA TGTGCCAGCAGCTTAGGGACGACAGGGATCCAAGAGACCCAGTACTTC. As protein: CASSLGTTGIQETQYF.

This clone was counted a few times. In the same sample, other DNA sequences code for this CDR3. The genes are TRBV28 and TRBJ1-2; D unclear. This CDR3 comprises 17 residues. With 6 bases removed from V and 8 bases from J, the gap between germline ends came to 28 bases. CDR1 is MDHEN, CDR2 SYDVKM, per germline. This chain's CDR3 is CASRPSGTAGWIGGYTF. CDR3 nucleotide sequence: TGTGCCAGCAGGCCTTCTGGTACAGCCGGTTGGATAGGAGGCTACACCTTC.

The chain uses TRBV10-3 and TRBJ1-2, with D possibly matching TRBD1 (5 bases). Trimming took 3 bases from V and 4 from J, leaving 12 bases between them. The CDR3 length is 14 residues. CDR1 is ENHRY and CDR2 is SYGVKD in the germline V gene. The CDR3 reads CAISDDPGTYGYTF. In DNA, the CDR3 is TGTGCCATCAGTGATGACCCAGGGACCTATGGCTACACCTTC.

This clone was observed a few times. The chain is built from TRBV2 and TRBJ2-7, with D uncertain. CDR1 is SNHLY, CDR2 FYNNEI, per germline. The CDR3 runs 14 residues. Deletions cut 7 bases from V and 3 bases from J, with 16 bases between. CDR3 region: CASIEWPRNYEQYF. The CDR3 DNA reads TGTGCCAGCATTGAGTGGCCGCGAAACTACGAGCAGTACTTC.

This clone was counted ten times or more. The chain employs TRBV20-1 and TRBJ2-7; possible D gene TRBD1, 6 bases. Germline V gene sequence: CDR1 DFQATT, CDR2 SNEGSKA (reference sequence). This CDR3 contains 13 residues. V gave up 5 bases and J gave up 7 bases, with 18 bases separating them. CDR3 sequence: CSAGPQGLREQYF. The CDR3 DNA follows: TGCAGTGCTGGACCTCAGGGGCTGAGGGAGCAGTACTTC.

V usage is TRBV28 and J usage is TRBJ2-2; D may be TRBD2 (7 bases). The CDR3 length is 15 residues. From germline, CDR1 is MDHEN and CDR2 SYDVKM. V shed 5 bases and J shed 3 bases, with 13 bases lying between them. The CDR3 sequence: CASSKGGEYTGELFF. CDR3 DNA sequence: TGTGCCAGCAGTAAAGGGGGGGAGTACACCGGGGAGCTGTTTTTT.

This clone is medium-sized in the sample. V gene TRBV6-1 combines with J gene TRBJ1-3; no clear D. Germline-derived CDR1 and CDR2 are MNHNS and SASEGT. The V end was cut by 1 base, the J end by 0 bases, with 10 bases between. The length of the CDR3 is 16 residues. CDR3 protein: CASSEDGGGSGNTIYF. The CDR3 nucleotides read TGTGCCAGCAGTGAAGATGGCGGAGGCTCTGGAAACACCATATATTTT.

This clone was picked up many times. The V gene is TRBV2, the J gene TRBJ2-7; D tentatively reads TRBD1 or TRBD2 (5 bases each). Germline V CDR1 and CDR2: SNHLY, FYNNEI. This CDR3 is built from 14 residues. Between the trimmed V and J ends, which lost 6 bases and 5 bases, there was a span of 17 bases. CDR3 sequence: CASRVGRDADEQYF. In DNA, the CDR3 is TGTGCCAGCAGAGTTGGACGGGACGCGGACGAGCAGTACTTC.

This clone occurred many times. The chain joins TRBV20-1 to TRBJ1-2, with a possible D match to TRBD1 (5 bases). This CDR3 spans 15 amino acids. The germline V and J ends were trimmed by 4 bases and 6 bases, with 21 bases remaining between them. The germline gives CDR1 DFQATT, CDR2 SNEGSKA (reference sequence). This CDR3 reads CSATKKSTRVNGYTF. In nucleotides, the CDR3 is TGCAGTGCTACAAAGAAATCGACCAGGGTGAATGGCTACACCTTC.

The genes are TRBV6-5 and TRBJ2-7; 10 bases match TRBD2. CDR1 and CDR2 from the germline V gene are MNHEY and SVGAGI. Losses at the gene ends were 0 bases for V and 9 bases for J; bases not matched to a gene: 11. The CDR3 runs 16 residues. Written as DNA, the CDR3 is TGTGCCAGCAGTTACTCGAACTCACTAGCGGGGACTCCGCAGTACTTC. Translating gives CASSYSNSLAGTPQYF.

Remarks on this clone: It may be a read error: a sequence one base away is much more abundant. The chain recombines TRBV11-1 with TRBJ2-4; TRBD2 aligns across 9 bases. From germline, CDR1 is SGHAT and CDR2 FQDESV (reference sequence). The CDR3 extends over 18 amino acids. V shed 5 bases and J 1 base; nucleotides not matched to a gene: 12. The CDR3 coding sequence is TGTGCCAGCAGCCTTCGACTAGCGGTAGATTTGGCCAAAAACATTCAGTACTTC. The encoded protein is CASSLRLAVDLAKNIQYF.

As to this clone: This sequence may be a read error, since a much larger clone differs from it by one base. Because it lacks the conserved phenylalanine or tryptophan at the end, this CDR3 is likely a read error. This sequence joins TRBV6-1 and TRBJ2-5; D is perhaps TRBD2 (5 bases). The V end lost 6 bases, the J end lost 5 bases, and 13 bases lay between the germline ends. Germline V gene data show CDR1 as MNHNS and CDR2 as SASEGT. This CDR3 has 13 residues. This chain's CDR3 is CASSSPGWETQYS. DNA for the CDR3: TGTGCCAGCAGCTCGCCGGGGTGGGAGACCCAGTACTCC.

The genes are TRBV20-1 and TRBJ1-5, with D possibly being TRBD1 (5 bases). Germline V gene data show CDR1 as DFQATT and CDR2 as SNEGSKA (reference sequence). The CDR3 extends over 16 amino acids. Trimming left V 3 bases short and J 3 bases short, with 18 bases between. This CDR3 is CSASEYGHLINQPQHF. Written as DNA, the CDR3 is TGCAGTGCTAGTGAGTATGGACACCTGATCAATCAGCCCCAGCATTTT.

By its share, this clone is medium-sized. The chain recombines TRBV6-1 with TRBJ1-2, with unresolved D. CDR3 length: 12 residues. CDR1 is MNHNS, CDR2 SASEGT, per germline. V shed 3 bases and J shed 1 base, with 3 bases lying between them. The CDR3 protein is CASSDSNYGYTF. The CDR3 DNA follows: TGTGCCAGCAGTGACAGTAACTATGGCTACACCTTC.

This chain links TRBV10-3 with TRBJ2-7; maybe TRBD2 (6 bases). V was cut by 4 bases and J by 3 bases, with 7 bases left in between. The V gene's germline CDR1 is ENHRY and CDR2 SYGVKD. The CDR3 is 12 amino acids. The CDR3 DNA is TGTGCCATCAGTGGCGGGGACTACGAGCAGTACTTC. Encoded protein: CAISGGDYEQYF.

V and J are TRBV12-3 or TRBV12-4 and TRBJ1-5, with a possible D match to TRBD1 (6 bases). Trimming pared 5 bases from V and 4 bases from J, leaving 12 bases between. CDR3 length: 14 amino acids. The CDR3 sequence is CASSPMDRNQPQHF. The CDR3 DNA sequence: TGTGCCAGCAGTCCGATGGACAGAAATCAGCCCCAGCATTTT.

The chain couples TRBV14 to TRBJ2-7; D not resolved. The germline V gene encodes CDR1 SGHDN and CDR2 FVKESK. The CDR3 has 14 amino acids. V was cut by 2 bases and J by 6 bases, with 14 bases left in between. DNA of the CDR3: TGTGCCAGCAGCCAAAAGGTTCGGGCCGGCGAGCAGTACTTC. It specifies CASSQKVRAGEQYF.

This clone is termed medium-sized. The rearrangement joins TRBV6-5 to TRBJ1-6, with 8 bases lining up with TRBD1. CDR3 length: 17 residues. Germline CDR1 reads MNHEY; CDR2 reads SVGAGI. V dropped 0 bases and J dropped 10; count of bases not matched to a gene: 11. The CDR3 loop is CASSYSKGRGRGSPLHF. CDR3 in DNA: TGTGCCAGCAGTTACTCGAAGGGCAGGGGGCGAGGATCACCCCTCCACTTT.

This clone was detected ten times or more. V usage is TRBV19 and J usage is TRBJ2-1, with D possibly being TRBD2 (6 bases). CDR3 length: 16 amino acids. The germline gives CDR1 LNHDA, CDR2 SQIVND (reference sequence). The V end was cut by 4 bases, the J end by 7 bases, with 20 bases between. The CDR3 spells CASSTPVAGRGNEQFF. CDR3 DNA: TGTGCCAGTAGTACACCCGTGGCGGGAAGAGGGAATGAGCAGTTCTTC.

This clone was observed many times. The chain employs TRBV5-6 and TRBJ2-5; 11 nucleotides match TRBD2. CDR1 and CDR2 from the germline V gene are SGHDT and YYEEEE. With V trimmed by 0 bases and J by 5 bases, 12 bases remained unmatched. The CDR3 is 18 residues long. CDR3 coding DNA: TGTGCCAGCAGCTTGGGCCTTAGCGGGAGGGCCCGGGGGGAGACCCAGTACTTC. It codes for CASSLGLSGRARGETQYF.

This clone was picked up a small number of times. The rearrangement joins TRBV6-1 to TRBJ1-2; 9 nucleotides align to TRBD1. The germline V gene has CDR1 MNHNS and CDR2 SASEGT. The CDR3 runs 14 residues. With 6 bases clipped from V and 4 bases from J, the junction kept 6 bases outside the gene matches. The CDR3 sequence is CASRVDRGLYGYTF. The CDR3, as DNA: TGTGCCAGCAGAGTGGACAGGGGCCTCTATGGCTACACCTTC.